This TCR beta chain is drawn from a study of regulatory T cells in long-lasting Graves disease. Study-level findings and limits: Persistent patients shared 2,500 to 3,000 public clonotypes among themselves. Newly diagnosed patients shared fewer, at roughly 1,000. Investigators studied peripheral blood only, not thyroid tissue. TRBV28, TRBJ1-2 and TRBJ2-5 emerged as the favored segments in persistent disease.

About this clonotype: The antigen is not known.

The CDR3 length is 17 residues. CDR1 is SGHRS, CDR2 YFSETQ, per germline. After removal of 4 bases from V and 8 bases from J, the junction contained 16 bases not matched to a gene. The sample's time point: newly diagnosed GD, antithyroid drugs for less than 3 months. The authors made the TCR library using RNA they extracted from PBMCs. Both iRepertoire HTBI primers and Arm-PCR of CDR3 regions were used to build the TCR beta libraries. Each CDR3 protein gets one entry after TCRdb re-called the multiplex PCR reads with MiXCR. The sample lists 350,000 to 450,000 distinct CDR3 sequences, approximately 16% occurring once. These data are also associated with another study on T cells in Graves' hyperthyroidism and ophthalmopathy.

Source: peripheral blood mononuclear cells (PBMCs), taken at new diagnosis, from a patient treated with antithyroid drugs. This clonotype was sampled from a middle-aged woman with Graves disease. The rearrangement joins TRBV5-1 to TRBJ2-1; the match to TRBD2 covers 9 bases. CDR3 amino acids: CASSRIPGGSGRDEQFF. CDR3 nucleotide sequence: TGCGCCAGCAGCCGGATCCCGGGTGGTAGCGGGAGAGATGAGCAGTTCTTC.